The 29 T cell receptor beta chains presented below share a single source sample, sequenced in a study of cytomegalovirus exposure and HLA in healthy donors. PCR amplification relied on 60 Vbeta primers (plus 13 Jbeta primers). Only in-frame clones appear in the TCRdb table, and some are missing; sequencing was by immunoSEQ multiplex PCR. The sample holds some 140,000 clones, about 68% seen once. Sequenced input: PBMCs. The receptors stem from a man aged 30 to 45 in good health and CMV-seronegative.

This clone was seen a handful of times. The CDR3 region is CASSEPFRVEQYF. The CDR3 region has the DNA TGTGCCAGCAGTGAACCCTTTCGGGTCGAGCAGTACTTC. V usage is TRBV2 and J usage is TRBJ2-7; D is uncertain. Between the trimmed V and J ends, which lost 2 bases and 6 bases, there was a span of 11 bases. In germline, CDR1 is SNHLY, CDR2 FYNNEI. The CDR3 contains 13 residues. The full variable domain, its missing parts supplied by reference TRBV2 and TRBJ2-7, is EPEVTQTPSHQVTQMGQEVILRCVPISNHLYFYWYRQILGQKVEFLVSFYNNEISEKSEIFDDQFSVERPDGSNFTLKIRSTKLEDSAMYFCASSEPFRVEQYFGPGTRLTVT.

This clone has just a few counts. The V call is TRBV6-5, the J call TRBJ2-5, with TRBD1 matching over 7 bases. The CDR3 totals 13 residues. The junction had 6 bases not matched to a gene; V was cut back by 8 bases and J by 3 bases. In germline, CDR1 is MNHEY, CDR2 SVGAGI. CDR3 nucleotides: TGTGCCAGCGCGGTAGGGGGCAAAGAGACCCAGTACTTC. Translating gives CASAVGGKETQYF.

Here the CDR3 reads CASSPGLALYNEQFF. CDR3 DNA sequence: TGCGCCAGCAGCCCGGGACTAGCGCTCTACAATGAGCAGTTCTTC. The chain combines TRBV4-3 with TRBJ2-1, with 10 bases matching TRBD2. Germline V gene lookup returns CDR1 LGHNA and CDR2 YSLEER. The CDR3 is 15 amino acids. Trimming removed 4 bases from V and 3 bases from J; junction bases left unmatched: 3.

V gene TRBV27 combines with J gene TRBJ2-7, with a weak D call TRBD1 (6 bases). V was cut by 0 bases and J by 2 bases, with 8 bases left in between. This CDR3 has 14 residues. Germline values: CDR1 MNHEY, CDR2 SMNVEV (reference sequence). CDR3 DNA sequence: TGTGCCAGCAGTTTATCCGCAGGGGCCTACGAGCAGTACTTC. It is translated as CASSLSAGAYEQYF.

In the case of this clone: Compared with germline, one end of the junction differs, possibly owing to a read error. The chain is built from TRBV7-9 and TRBJ1-6; 9 bases fit TRBD1. Per the germline V gene, CDR1 is SEHNR and CDR2 is FQNEAQ (reference sequence). This CDR3 contains 13 residues. The CDR3: CASSLGQGLPLNF. The CDR3 nucleotides read TGTGCCAGCAGCTTGGGACAGGGCCTTCCCCTCAACTTT.

The V call is TRBV5-1, the J call TRBJ2-3, with 7 bases identical to TRBD1. The CDR3 is made up of 16 amino acids. CDR1 SGHRS and CDR2 YFSETQ come from the germline V gene. Germline trimming cut 3 bases from V and 3 bases from J; bases unmatched to any gene: 10. CDR3 DNA: TGCGCCAGCAGCTCAAAGACAGGGTTGGGGACAGATACGCAGTATTTT. Protein: CASSSKTGLGTDTQYF. The whole variable domain, filled in from reference TRBV5-1 and TRBJ2-3, reads KAGVTQTPRYLIKTRGQQVTLSCSPISGHRSVSWYQQTPGQGLQFLFEYFSETQRNKGNFPGRFSGRQFSNSRSEMNVSTLELGDSALYLCASSSKTGLGTDTQYFGPGTRLTVL.

V is TRBV13 and J is TRBJ2-1; D is perhaps TRBD1 (6 bases). The CDR3 is 12 residues long. CDR1 is PRHDT, CDR2 FYEKMQ, per germline (reference sequence). V lost 3 bases, J lost 9 bases, and 9 bases lay in between. CDR3 loop: CASSFQGTEQFF. The CDR3 nucleotides read TGTGCCAGCAGCTTTCAGGGGACTGAGCAGTTCTTC.

V and J are TRBV9 and TRBJ1-2; TRBD1 agrees at 12 bases. The CDR3 has 19 residues. J gave up 5 bases and V 0 bases, and 14 bases lay outside the gene matches. CDR1 and CDR2 (germline): SGDLS, YYNGEE. CDR3 residues: CASSVGGTGGKSSKYGYTF. The DNA for the CDR3 is TGTGCCAGCAGCGTAGGTGGGACAGGGGGCAAATCATCGAAGTATGGCTACACCTTC.

This chain links TRBV5-1 with TRBJ2-5, with D hard to call. V gave up 4 bases and J gave up 1 base, with 8 bases separating them. There are 13 residues in the CDR3. Germline V lookup: CDR1 SGHRS, CDR2 YFSETQ. CDR3 amino acids: CASSRRPQETQYF. Here the CDR3 DNA reads TGCGCCAGCAGCCGCAGGCCCCAAGAGACCCAGTACTTC.

V and J are TRBV7-2 and TRBJ2-5; the match to TRBD2 covers 9 bases. Germline CDR1 reads SGHTA; CDR2 reads FQGNSA. The CDR3 extends over 17 amino acids. The J segment lost 3 bases and the V segment lost 1 base, leaving 9 bases of the junction unmatched. Written as DNA, the CDR3 is TGTGCCAGCAGCTTAGGGGTTGGTAGCGGGGGAAAAGAGACCCAGTACTTC. Its protein is CASSLGVGSGGKETQYF.

In this sample, this clone turned up a few times. The gene calls are TRBV1 and TRBJ2-3; TRBD1, the D gene given by the table, was not confirmed from the DNA. TRBV1 is listed as a pseudogene. The CDR3 sequence is 13 residues long. This chain's CDR3 is CTSSKGGAGTQYF. The CDR3 DNA sequence: TGCACCAGCAGCAAAGGGGGCGCAGGGACGCAGTATTTT.

The chain recombines TRBV10-3 with TRBJ2-7; the match to TRBD1 covers 7 bases. Germline V CDR1 and CDR2: ENHRY, SYGVKD. V dropped 6 bases and J dropped 7; count of bases not matched to a gene: 9. The CDR3 runs to 13 residues. The DNA of the CDR3 is TGTGCCATCAGGCAGGGGGACAACTATGAGCAGTACTTC. Translation gives CAIRQGDNYEQYF.

This chain uses TRBV6-1 with TRBJ1-1, with D possibly being TRBD1 (6 bases). This CDR3 contains 15 residues. V lost 6 bases, J lost 3 bases, and 17 bases lay in between. Germline V gene data show CDR1 as MNHNS and CDR2 as SASEGT. The CDR3: CASSHQGGGDTEAFF. The CDR3, as DNA: TGTGCCAGCAGCCACCAGGGAGGGGGTGACACTGAAGCTTTCTTT.

This clone was seen a handful of times. This chain joins TRBV6-1 and TRBJ2-7; TRBD2 aligns across 10 bases. The CDR3 is 15 residues long. CDR1 MNHNS and CDR2 SASEGT come from the germline V gene. V gave up 2 bases and J gave up 0 bases; unmatched junction bases: 1. CDR3 nucleotide sequence: TGTGCCAGCAGTGAAAGACTAGCGGGCTCCTACGAGCAGTACTTC. This translates into CASSERLAGSYEQYF.

V is TRBV5-1 and J is TRBJ2-7; D is perhaps TRBD1 (6 bases). The germline CDR1 and CDR2 sequences are SGHRS and YFSETQ. Trimming shortened V by 7 bases and J by 5 bases, and 22 bases separated the two germline ends. The CDR3 covers 15 residues. CDR3 loop: CASVIGTGLSDEQYF. The CDR3 nucleotides read TGCGCCAGCGTAATTGGAACAGGGTTAAGCGACGAGCAGTACTTC. Using reference TRBV5-1 and TRBJ2-7 for the parts outside the CDR3, the full variable domain is KAGVTQTPRYLIKTRGQQVTLSCSPISGHRSVSWYQQTPGQGLQFLFEYFSETQRNKGNFPGRFSGRQFSNSRSEMNVSTLELGDSALYLCASVIGTGLSDEQYFGPGTRLTVT.

This rearrangement joins TRBV5-6 to TRBJ2-7; D remains unclear. The V end lost 1 base, the J end lost 3 bases, and 8 bases lay between the germline ends. The CDR3 length is 13 residues. Germline-derived CDR1 and CDR2 are SGHDT and YYEEEE. Here the CDR3 DNA reads TGTGCCAGCAGCTTGAAACGGGTCTACGAGCAGTACTTC. It specifies CASSLKRVYEQYF.

This chain joins TRBV28 and TRBJ2-1, with D maybe TRBD1 (6 bases). CDR1 and CDR2 from the germline V gene are MDHEN and SYDVKM. Trimming took off 7 bases at V and 0 bases at J, with 16 bases between the two ends. This CDR3 spans 16 amino acids. CDR3 in amino acids: CASIAQGRSSYNEQFF. The CDR3, as DNA: TGTGCCAGCATTGCACAGGGTCGAAGCTCCTACAATGAGCAGTTCTTC.

The chain employs TRBV27 and TRBJ2-3, with D tentatively TRBD1 (6 bases). Trimming took off 6 bases at V and 6 bases at J, with 19 bases between the two ends. Germline assignment: CDR1 MNHEY and CDR2 SMNVEV (reference sequence). The CDR3 extends over 15 amino acids. The CDR3 region is CASRDQRSQGDTQYF. The CDR3 coding sequence is TGTGCCAGCAGAGATCAAAGATCGCAGGGGGATACGCAGTATTTT.

The chain recombines TRBV2 with TRBJ2-3; the match to TRBD1 covers 9 bases. The CDR3 consists of 17 residues. Per the germline V gene, CDR1 is SNHLY and CDR2 is FYNNEI. The ends lost 6 bases at V and 3 bases at J; junction bases unmatched: 13. The CDR3 spells CASRDSGTGKRTDTQYF. The CDR3 coding sequence is TGTGCCAGCAGGGATTCCGGGACAGGGAAAAGAACAGATACGCAGTATTTT.

A word on this clone: Other DNA sequences in this specimen translate into the identical CDR3. This chain connects TRBV9 to TRBJ2-7; perhaps TRBD2 as D (5 bases). V was clipped by 0 bases and J by 6 bases, with 7 bases between them. The CDR3 runs to 12 residues. Germline loops: CDR1 SGDLS, CDR2 YYNGEE. The CDR3 DNA reads TGTGCCAGCAGCGTAGGCCGGGGCGAGCAGTACTTC. This translates into CASSVGRGEQYF.

The genes are TRBV5-4 and TRBJ2-2; D perhaps matches TRBD2 (5 bases). Trimming cost V 1 base and J 5 bases, with 12 bases left between them. Germline V lookup: CDR1 SGHNT, CDR2 YYREEE (reference sequence). This CDR3 comprises 15 residues. CDR3 sequence (DNA): TGTGCCAGCAGCTTGAAGGGAGTAGGGACCGGGGAGCTGTTTTTT. It is translated as CASSLKGVGTGELFF.

This rearrangement joins TRBV6-5 to TRBJ2-5; the D is unclear. The CDR3 is 13 amino acids. The germline V gene encodes CDR1 MNHEY and CDR2 SVGAGI. Trimming cost V 6 bases and J 2 bases, with 10 bases left between them. CDR3 residues: CASSQTPQETQYF. Here the CDR3 DNA reads TGTGCCAGCAGCCAGACACCTCAAGAGACCCAGTACTTC.

The J gene is TRBJ1-1, the V gene TRBV4-2; possibly TRBD1 for D (6 bases). Germline assignment: CDR1 LGHNA and CDR2 YNFKEQ. The V end was cut by 1 base, the J end by 5 bases, with 14 bases between. The CDR3 spans 15 residues. Here the CDR3 DNA reads TGTGCCAGCAGCCAAGTGGGAGGGGGTTTAACTGAAGCTTTCTTT. Its protein product is CASSQVGGGLTEAFF.

With regard to this clone: The germline gene is not matched at one end of the junction; a read error may be the cause. The chain couples TRBV7-9 to TRBJ2-7, with TRBD1 matching over 11 bases. Germline V gene lookup returns CDR1 SEHNR and CDR2 FQNEAQ (reference sequence). CDR3 size: 16 residues. Written as DNA, the CDR3 is TGTTCCAGCAGTCCCAGCCTGGGACAGGGGGAGTACGAGCAGTACTTC. Translating it yields CSSSPSLGQGEYEQYF. The full variable domain, rest sourced from reference TRBV7-9 and TRBJ2-7, is DTGVSQNPRHKITKRGQNVTFRCDPISEHNRLYWYRQTLGQGPEFLTYFQNEAQLEKSRLLSDRFSAERPKGSFSTLEIQRTEQGDSAMYLCSSSPSLGQGEYEQYFGPGTRLTVT.

This sequence joins TRBV7-9 and TRBJ1-4; D is possibly TRBD1 (6 bases). Deletions cut 5 bases from V and 8 bases from J, with 15 bases between. Germline V gene lookup returns CDR1 SEHNR and CDR2 FQNEAQ (reference sequence). The CDR3 has 14 residues. The CDR3 region is CASSPTGGWEKLFF. The DNA of the CDR3 is TGTGCCAGCAGCCCGACAGGTGGTTGGGAAAAACTGTTTTTT.

The V and J genes are TRBV4-2 and TRBJ2-7; TRBD1 aligns across 8 bases. The CDR3 spans 11 residues. With 7 bases clipped from V and 5 bases from J, the junction kept 1 base outside the gene matches. Germline CDR1 is LGHNA and CDR2 is YNFKEQ. CDR3 DNA: TGTGCCAGCACAGGGGGCGACGAGCAGTACTTC. This sequence encodes CASTGGDEQYF.

This rearrangement joins TRBV15 to TRBJ2-1, with 10 bases that match TRBD2. The V gene end was trimmed by 1 base and the J gene end by 8 bases; junction bases not matched to a gene: 8. The germline V gene has CDR1 LNHNV and CDR2 YYDKDF (reference sequence). The CDR3 sequence is 16 residues long. DNA for the CDR3: TGTGCCACCAGCAGAGGAGCGGGGGGGCCTATCGATGAGCAGTTCTTC. It yields the protein CATSRGAGGPIDEQFF.

This clone was seen only a few times. This chain uses TRBV28 with TRBJ2-7; TRBD1 matches at 9 bases. The CDR3 spans 18 residues. Germline V gene lookup returns CDR1 MDHEN and CDR2 SYDVKM. V trimming: 5 bases; J trimming: 3 bases; junction bases outside the gene matches: 17. CDR3 coding DNA: TGTGCCAGCAGTACACCGGGACAGGGAGATCGGTATGTCTACGAGCAGTACTTC. As protein: CASSTPGQGDRYVYEQYF.

The gene calls are TRBV9 and TRBJ1-2, with D hard to call. This CDR3 spans 14 amino acids. Germline CDR1 SGDLS, CDR2 YYNGEE. V gave up 3 bases and J gave up 3 bases, with 12 bases separating them. This chain's CDR3 is CASSEDLGDYGYTF. CDR3 sequence (DNA): TGTGCCAGCAGCGAGGATCTAGGTGACTATGGCTACACCTTC.